This TCR beta chain appears in the sequencing data of a study of blood T cell repertoires in COVID-19. Across the whole study: PBMCs, B-cell-depleted T cells, or T cells were the source of the cDNA or gDNA that made up the material.

Authors' data handling: Estimation of nucleated cell counts relied on the amplification of reference gene primers. Measured with immunoSEQ multiplex PCR; TCRdb has only the in-frame clones, and not every one. D and trimming were read from the DNA, whereas the V and J calls and clone size are those reported in that table. The table lists around 310,000 clones, nearly 90% of them singletons, with 0.95% to 1.3% in the top ten. The V gene lost 6 bases and the J gene lost 4 bases, with 12 bases spanning the gap. The CDR3 length is 13 residues. Germline-derived CDR1 and CDR2 are MNHNY and SVGAGI (reference sequence).

This chain uses TRBV6-6 with TRBJ1-1; D is undetermined. What was sequenced was peripheral blood. This clonotype was obtained from a woman aged 40 to 49 with COVID-19, enrolled during active disease. This CDR3 is CASSPTAATEAFF. CDR3 bases: TGTGCCAGCAGCCCCACAGCCGCCACTGAAGCTTTCTTT.